Listed here are 19 T cell receptor beta chains from one sample, sequenced in a study of blood T cell repertoires in COVID-19. The table came from immunoSEQ multiplex PCR; TCRdb's copy has only in-frame clones and leaves some out. The repertoire consists of fewer than 500,000 clones, with approximately 90% occurring once and the leading ten covering about 2.1%. Sequencing was carried out using PBMCs or T cells enriched from blood (not recorded which). The source of these receptors is a woman aged 18-29 years with acute COVID-19.

This chain connects TRBV29-1 to TRBJ2-7; a possible D gene is TRBD2 (6 bases). CDR3 length: 13 residues. CDR1 is SQVTM and CDR2 is ANQGSEA in the germline V gene. V lost 3 bases to trimming and J lost 2 bases, with 11 bases between them. The CDR3: CSVEAEGAYEQYF. The DNA for the CDR3 is TGCAGCGTTGAGGCGGAGGGCGCCTACGAGCAGTACTTC.

The V call is TRBV6-5, the J call TRBJ1-6; 7 bases agree with TRBD1. This CDR3 region has 12 residues. The V gene end was trimmed by 6 bases and the J gene end by 11 bases; junction bases not matched to a gene: 4. CDR1 is MNHEY and CDR2 is SVGAGI in the germline V gene. In DNA form, the CDR3 reads TGTGCCAGCAGGACAGGGCTAACACCCCTCCACTTT. Translation gives CASRTGLTPLHF.

The chain couples TRBV28 to TRBJ1-2, with D hard to call. The CDR3 covers 14 residues. V was trimmed by 2 bases and J by 4 bases, leaving 11 bases between them. Germline V gene sequence: CDR1 MDHEN, CDR2 SYDVKM. The CDR3 bases are TGTGCCAGCAGTTTACCCCGACTTGGCTATGGCTACACCTTC. Protein: CASSLPRLGYGYTF.

V and J are TRBV9 and TRBJ1-1; D remains ambiguous. Trimming removed 0 bases at V and 6 bases at J, with 12 bases between. The CDR3 covers 14 residues. Looked up from germline, CDR1 is SGDLS and CDR2 is YYNGEE. The CDR3 reads CASSVVVTGAEAFF. The CDR3 bases are TGTGCCAGCAGCGTAGTGGTTACCGGGGCTGAAGCTTTCTTT.

The rearrangement uses TRBV3-1 (or the pseudogene TRBV3-2) and TRBJ2-7, with 12 positions matching TRBD2. V gave up 4 bases and J gave up 1 base; unmatched junction bases: 2. Germline-derived CDR1 and CDR2 are LGHDT and YNNKEL (reference sequence). The CDR3 loop spans 15 amino acids. The CDR3 coding sequence is TGTGCCAGCAGCCTTACTAGCGGGGGGTCCTACGAGCAGTACTTC. Translation: CASSLTSGGSYEQYF.

The chain uses TRBV11-2 and TRBJ1-6, with a weak D call TRBD1 (5 bases). Germline V gene sequence: CDR1 SGHAT, CDR2 FQNNGV. The CDR3 has 14 amino acids. V was shortened by 1 base and J by 7 bases, with 8 bases between the two germline ends. CDR3 residues: CASSLGTLNSPLHF. CDR3 DNA sequence: TGTGCCAGCAGCTTAGGGACATTGAATTCACCCCTCCACTTT.

The chain links TRBV19 to TRBJ2-7; a weak D match, TRBD2 (7 bases). The V gene lost 1 base and the J gene lost 1 base, with 11 bases spanning the gap. Germline V gene sequence: CDR1 LNHDA, CDR2 SQIVND (reference sequence). This CDR3 spans 15 amino acids. DNA of the CDR3: TGTGCCAGTAGTATAGTACAGGGAGGGTCCTACGAGCAGTACTTC. Amino acid sequence: CASSIVQGGSYEQYF.

The chain recombines TRBV5-4 with TRBJ2-3; 9 nucleotides match TRBD2. This CDR3 comprises 15 residues. V dropped 5 bases and J dropped 0; count of bases not matched to a gene: 4. Germline CDR1 and CDR2: SGHNT and YYREEE (reference sequence). The CDR3: CASRGGGASTDTQYF. The CDR3 bases are TGTGCCAGCAGAGGCGGGGGGGCTAGCACAGATACGCAGTATTTT.

Written as DNA, the CDR3 is TGTGCCTGGTCACGCGGGGTCTACGGTGACACTGAAGCTTTCTTT. Amino acids: CAWSRGVYGDTEAFF. The chain employs TRBV30 and TRBJ1-1; unclear D gene. The V gene lost 5 bases and the J gene lost 3 bases, with 19 bases spanning the gap. The CDR3 sequence is 15 residues long. CDR1 is GTSNPN, CDR2 SVGIG, per germline (reference sequence). Full variable domain (missing parts from reference TRBV30 and TRBJ1-1): SQTIHQWPATLVQPVGSPLSLECTVEGTSNPNLYWYRQAAGRGLQLLFYSVGIGQISSEVPQNLSASRPQDRQFILSSKKLLLSDSGFYLCAWSRGVYGDTEAFFGQGTRLTVV.

This clone was counted a single time. The gene calls are TRBV5-6 and TRBJ2-5; D unresolved. The V end was cut by 1 base, the J end by 10 bases, with 11 bases between. This CDR3 has 12 amino acids. Germline V gene data show CDR1 as SGHDT and CDR2 as YYEEEE. CDR3 sequence (DNA): TGTGCCAGCAGCTTGAACACCGGAGACCAGTACTTC. Translating it yields CASSLNTGDQYF.

The chain uses TRBV20-1 and TRBJ2-1; D unclear. The CDR3 loop spans 11 amino acids. Germline-derived CDR1 and CDR2 are DFQATT and SNEGSKA (reference sequence). V was clipped by 4 bases and J by 7 bases, with 8 bases between them. The chain's CDR3 is CSATIANEQFF. For the CDR3, the DNA is TGCAGTGCTACGATAGCTAATGAGCAGTTCTTC.

V usage is TRBV5-1 and J usage is TRBJ2-1, with 8 nucleotides matching TRBD2. Germline V gene data show CDR1 as SGHRS and CDR2 as YFSETQ. J gave up 4 bases and V 5 bases, and 5 bases lay outside the gene matches. The CDR3 is 14 amino acids. The CDR3 coding sequence is TGCGCCAGCAGTCCCTTAGCGGGGTACAATGAGCAGTTCTTC. Amino acid sequence: CASSPLAGYNEQFF.

This clone was detected only a few times. The chain recombines TRBV25-1 with TRBJ1-2; perhaps TRBD1 as D (5 bases). The germline CDR1 and CDR2 sequences are MGHDK and SYGVNS. Trimming pared 2 bases from V and 4 bases from J, leaving 8 bases between. The CDR3 extends over 13 amino acids. CDR3 coding DNA: TGTGCCAGCAGTGAAGACAGCTTCTATGGCTACACCTTC. Encoded protein: CASSEDSFYGYTF.

The chain combines TRBV5-8 with TRBJ2-7; TRBD1 is a possible D gene (6 bases). The V and J ends lost 0 bases and 1 base respectively, with 8 bases between them. Germline CDR1 and CDR2: SGHTS and YDEGEE. The CDR3 runs 14 residues. In nucleotides, the CDR3 is TGTGCCAGCAGCTTGGGGCAGGGGTCCTACGAGCAGTACTTC. Protein sequence: CASSLGQGSYEQYF.

Here the CDR3 DNA reads TGTGCCAGCAGTTTTCGCGGGAGCGGCAACGAGCAGTACTTC. Translation: CASSFRGSGNEQYF. The chain recombines TRBV28 with TRBJ2-7, with 7 bases fitting TRBD2. The trim removed 3 bases at V and 5 bases at J, leaving 7 bases unmatched. The CDR3 extends over 14 amino acids. From germline, CDR1 is MDHEN and CDR2 SYDVKM.

The chain couples TRBV21-1 to TRBJ1-5. TRBV21-1 is annotated as a pseudogene. The CDR3 is 14 residues long. CDR3 sequence (DNA): TGTGCCAGCAGCAAATGGGAGGGGTATCAGCCCCAGCATTTT. It encodes CASSKWEGYQPQHF.

The rearrangement links TRBV5-1 to TRBJ1-2, with D unresolved. V lost 3 bases and J 2 bases, leaving 8 bases between the germline ends. CDR1 and CDR2 (germline): SGHRS, YFSETQ. There are 13 residues in the CDR3. Here the CDR3 reads CASSSDNNYGYTF. The DNA for the CDR3 is TGCGCCAGCAGCTCTGACAACAACTATGGCTACACCTTC.

The chain recombines TRBV18 with TRBJ1-3; weak D call: TRBD1 (5 bases). Germline values: CDR1 KGHSH, CDR2 LQKENI. The CDR3 is made up of 16 amino acids. Trimming removed 2 bases at V and 2 bases at J, with 13 bases between. CDR3 nucleotides: TGTGCCAGCTCACCAACAGCGGGGGTTGCTGGAAACACCATATATTTT. Residues: CASSPTAGVAGNTIYF.

The DNA for the CDR3 is TGTGCCAGCAGCCAAGAGGGAGGGGCGAGCAATCAGCCCCAGCATTTT. It specifies CASSQEGGASNQPQHF. The rearrangement links TRBV4-2 to TRBJ1-5, with D perhaps matching TRBD1 (5 bases). Germline CDR1 is LGHNA and CDR2 is YNFKEQ. V lost 0 bases, J lost 1 base, and 10 bases lay in between. The CDR3 is 16 amino acids.